This T cell receptor beta chain was found in a study of beta chain features in type 1 diabetes. The CDR3 runs to 16 residues. V shed 3 bases and J shed 8 bases, with 23 bases lying between them. Germline V gene data show CDR1 as GTSNPN and CDR2 as SVGIG (reference sequence). This clone was recorded a few times. Expressed TCRB transcripts were sequenced, since all the RNA that had been isolated was reverse transcribed. Repertoires were generated with immunoSEQ multiplex PCR, while TCRdb's copy carries only in-frame clones and drops some. The sample consists of 120,000 to 150,000 clones, 8.5% to 12% of them appearing once. CD4+ naive, central memory, regulatory and stem cell-like memory cells were sorted via CD45RO/CCR7/CD25/CD127/CD95/CD27.

Sequencing used naive CD4+ T cells from blood. The V call is TRBV30, the J call TRBJ2-1; no definite D call. The TCR originated in a man between 18 and 29 years old in good health. The CDR3 reads CAWSPAGKKMLDEQFF. The CDR3 bases are TGTGCCTGGAGCCCCGCCGGTAAAAAGATGTTGGATGAGCAGTTCTTC.